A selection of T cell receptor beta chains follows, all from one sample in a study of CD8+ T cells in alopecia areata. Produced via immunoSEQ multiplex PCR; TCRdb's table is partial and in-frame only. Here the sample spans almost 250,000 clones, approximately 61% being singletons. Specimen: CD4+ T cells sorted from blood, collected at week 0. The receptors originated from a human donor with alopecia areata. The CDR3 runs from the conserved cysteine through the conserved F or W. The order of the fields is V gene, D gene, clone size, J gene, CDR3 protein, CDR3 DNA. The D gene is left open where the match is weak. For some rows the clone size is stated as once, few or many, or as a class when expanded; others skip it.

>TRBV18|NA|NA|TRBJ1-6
CASSPEGQGSPLHF
TGTGCCAGCTCACCAGAGGGGCAGGGCTCACCCCTCCACTTT
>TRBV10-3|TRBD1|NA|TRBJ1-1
CAISRQGDTEAFF
TGTGCCATCAGCCGACAGGGCGACACTGAAGCTTTCTTT
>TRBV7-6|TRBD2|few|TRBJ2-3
CASSEGLGTDTQYF
TGTGCCAGCAGCGAAGGACTAGGGACAGATACGCAGTATTTT
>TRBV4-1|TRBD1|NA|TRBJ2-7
CASSRERDSRYEQYF
TGCGCCAGCAGCCGAGAACGGGACAGCCGATACGAGCAGTACTTC
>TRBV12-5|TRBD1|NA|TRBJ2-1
CASGPGQATSYNEQFF
TGTGCTAGTGGGCCGGGACAGGCGACCTCCTACAATGAGCAGTTCTTC
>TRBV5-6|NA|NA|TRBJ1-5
CASSQQGTGNQPQHF
TGTGCCAGCAGCCAACAGGGAACGGGCAATCAGCCCCAGCATTTT
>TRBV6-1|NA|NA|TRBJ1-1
CASTRTGNTEAFF
TGTGCCAGCACCAGGACTGGGAACACTGAAGCTTTCTTT
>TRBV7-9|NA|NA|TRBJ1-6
CASRLDVSPRSPLHF
TGTGCCAGCAGACTGGACGTCTCACCACGGTCACCCCTCCACTTT
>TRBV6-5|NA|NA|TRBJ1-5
CASSYRGRGQPQHF
TGTGCCAGCAGTTACCGCGGGCGTGGGCAGCCCCAGCATTTT
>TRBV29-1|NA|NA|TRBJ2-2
CSVDPGRGFGELFF
TGCAGCGTTGATCCTGGCAGGGGCTTCGGGGAGCTGTTTTTT
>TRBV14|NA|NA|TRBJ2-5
CASSQGVETQYF
TGTGCCAGCAGCCAAGGTGTAGAGACCCAGTACTTC
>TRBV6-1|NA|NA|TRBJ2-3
CASKTGHSTDTQYF
TGTGCCAGCAAAACGGGACATTCCACAGATACGCAGTATTTT
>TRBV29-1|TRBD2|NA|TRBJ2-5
CSVGLAVLETQYF
TGCAGCGTTGGACTAGCGGTTTTAGAGACCCAGTACTTC
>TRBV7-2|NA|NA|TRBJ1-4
CASSSARARAEKLFF
TGTGCCAGCAGCTCTGCTAGGGCGCGGGCTGAAAAACTGTTTTTT
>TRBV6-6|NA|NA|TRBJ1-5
CASSFPTTGLEQPQHF
TGTGCCAGCAGTTTCCCAACTACAGGGTTGGAGCAGCCCCAGCATTTT
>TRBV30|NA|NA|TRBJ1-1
CAWRRQETEAFF
TGTGCCTGGAGAAGACAGGAGACTGAAGCTTTCTTT
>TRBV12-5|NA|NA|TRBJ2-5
CASASTGTVGETQYF
TGTGCTAGTGCCTCTACTGGGACCGTTGGAGAGACCCAGTACTTC
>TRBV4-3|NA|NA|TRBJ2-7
CASSQAHGYEQYF
TGCGCCAGCAGCCAAGCCCACGGCTACGAGCAGTACTTC
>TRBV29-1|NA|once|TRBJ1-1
CSVAEGNTEAFF
TGCAGCGTGGCCGAGGGGAACACTGAAGCTTTCTTT
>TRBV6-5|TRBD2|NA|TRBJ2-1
CASRAPSGGYNEQFF
TGTGCCAGCAGGGCCCCTAGCGGGGGATACAATGAGCAGTTCTTC
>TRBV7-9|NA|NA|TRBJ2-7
CASAKGGPYEQYF
TGTGCCAGCGCCAAGGGCGGACCTTACGAGCAGTACTTC
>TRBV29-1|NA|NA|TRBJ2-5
CSVYSAGTQYF
TGCAGCGTTTATAGCGCGGGGACCCAGTACTTC
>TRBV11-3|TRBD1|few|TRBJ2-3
CASSTGAADTQYF
TGTGCCAGCAGCACAGGGGCGGCAGATACGCAGTATTTT
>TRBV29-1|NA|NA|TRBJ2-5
CSVPAIQETQYF
TGCAGCGTTCCCGCGATACAAGAGACCCAGTACTTC
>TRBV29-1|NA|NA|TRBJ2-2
CSVQRPRDLGNTGELFF
TGCAGCGTCCAAAGACCCCGGGACCTGGGAAACACCGGGGAGCTGTTTTTT
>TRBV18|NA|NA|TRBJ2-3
CASSRDSTDTQYF
TGTGCCAGCTCACGGGACTCTACAGATACGCAGTATTTT
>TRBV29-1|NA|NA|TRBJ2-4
CSVFAVRDRRKNIQYF
TGCAGCGTTTTTGCTGTACGGGACCGAAGGAAAAACATTCAGTACTTC
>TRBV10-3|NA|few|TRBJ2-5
CAISRGGDQETQYF
TGTGCCATCAGTCGGGGCGGAGACCAAGAGACCCAGTACTTC
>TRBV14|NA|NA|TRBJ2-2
CASSHRASTGELFF
TGTGCCAGCAGCCACAGGGCGAGCACCGGGGAGCTGTTTTTT
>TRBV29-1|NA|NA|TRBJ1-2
CSVRPPGDYGYTF
TGCAGCGTTCGACCGCCAGGGGACTATGGCTACACCTTC
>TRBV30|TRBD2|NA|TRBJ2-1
CAWVRTSGGYNEQFF
TGTGCCTGGGTCCGAACTAGCGGGGGATACAATGAGCAGTTCTTC
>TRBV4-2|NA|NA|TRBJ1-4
CASSRDGNEKLFF
TGTGCCAGCAGCCGGGACGGCAATGAAAAACTGTTTTTT
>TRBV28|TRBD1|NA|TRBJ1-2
CASSPRDRESYGYTF
TGTGCCAGCAGTCCGCGGGACAGGGAATCCTATGGCTACACCTTC
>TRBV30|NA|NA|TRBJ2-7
CAWSPRRQLGSYEQYF
TGTGCCTGGAGTCCCCGTCGGCAGTTAGGGTCCTACGAGCAGTACTTC
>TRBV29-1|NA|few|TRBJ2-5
CGGLSERETQYF
TGCGGCGGATTGTCCGAGCGAGAGACCCAGTACTTC
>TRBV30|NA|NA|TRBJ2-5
CAWSVGFLETQYF
TGTGCCTGGAGTGTAGGATTTCTGGAGACCCAGTACTTC
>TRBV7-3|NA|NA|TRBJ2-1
CASSLGGGDSYNEQFF
TGTGCCAGCAGCTTAGGCGGCGGGGACTCCTACAATGAGCAGTTCTTC
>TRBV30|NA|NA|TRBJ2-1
CAWSVLNGYEQFF
TGTGCCTGGAGTGTACTCAATGGCTATGAGCAGTTCTTC
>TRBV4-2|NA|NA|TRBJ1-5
CASSQEGEDNQPQHF
TGTGCCAGCAGCCAAGAGGGAGAAGACAATCAGCCCCAGCATTTT
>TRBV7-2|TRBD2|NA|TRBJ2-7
CASSPRTSGGDYEQYF
TGTGCCAGCAGCCCCCGCACTAGCGGGGGGGATTACGAGCAGTACTTC
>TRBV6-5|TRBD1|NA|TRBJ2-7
CASSIRQGGNEQYF
TGTGCCAGCAGTATCCGACAGGGTGGTAACGAGCAGTACTTC
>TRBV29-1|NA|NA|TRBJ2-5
CSAVGLQETQYF
TGCAGCGCCGTCGGACTACAAGAGACCCAGTACTTC
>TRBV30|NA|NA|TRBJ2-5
CAWSLTQETQYF
TGTGCCTGGAGTCTCACCCAAGAGACCCAGTACTTC
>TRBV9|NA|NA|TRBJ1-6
CASSETSRDSPLHF
TGTGCCAGCAGCGAGACTAGCCGAGATTCACCCCTCCACTTT
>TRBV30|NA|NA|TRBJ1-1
CAWEFKGSNTEAFF
TGTGCCTGGGAATTTAAGGGGTCGAACACTGAAGCTTTCTTT
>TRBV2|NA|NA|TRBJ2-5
CASSDVGKETQYF
TGTGCCAGCAGTGATGTGGGAAAAGAGACCCAGTACTTC
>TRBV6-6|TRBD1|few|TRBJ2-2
CASSPGTGYTGELFF
TGTGCCAGCAGTCCCGGGACAGGGTACACCGGGGAGCTGTTTTTT
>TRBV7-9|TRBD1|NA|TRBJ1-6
CASSLGDREEFRSPLHF
TGTGCCAGCAGCTTGGGTGACAGGGAGGAATTTCGTTCACCCCTCCACTTT
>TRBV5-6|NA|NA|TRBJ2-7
CASGSPLTGAYEQYF
TGTGCCAGCGGTTCACCTTTGACGGGAGCCTACGAGCAGTACTTC
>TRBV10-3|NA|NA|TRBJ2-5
CATKGGQGLRETQYF
TGTGCCACCAAGGGGGGCCAAGGCCTTAGGGAGACCCAGTACTTC
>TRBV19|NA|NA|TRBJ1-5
CASRYSNQPQHF
TGTGCCAGTCGGTACAGCAATCAGCCCCAGCATTTT
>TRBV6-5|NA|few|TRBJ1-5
CASRSTGNQPQHF
TGTGCCAGCAGATCGACGGGGAATCAGCCCCAGCATTTT
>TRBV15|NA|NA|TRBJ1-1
CATSRDTAEAFF
TGTGCCACCAGCAGAGATACAGCTGAAGCTTTCTTT
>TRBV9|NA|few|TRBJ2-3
CASSLGGWTDTQYF
TGTGCCAGCAGTCTCGGGGGTTGGACAGATACGCAGTATTTT
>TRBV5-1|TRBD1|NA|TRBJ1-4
CASSTGTDEKLFF
TGCGCCAGCAGCACCGGGACAGATGAAAAACTGTTTTTT
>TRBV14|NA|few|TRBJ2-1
CASSPARGFNEQFF
TGTGCCAGCAGCCCGGCCAGAGGGTTCAATGAGCAGTTCTTC
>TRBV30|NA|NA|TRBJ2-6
CACTGPGANVLTF
TGTGCCTGTACAGGGCCTGGGGCCAACGTCCTGACTTTC
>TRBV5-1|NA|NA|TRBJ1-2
CASSLFGAEGYGYTF
TGCGCCAGCAGCTTGTTCGGGGCCGAGGGCTATGGCTACACCTTC
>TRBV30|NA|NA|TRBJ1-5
CAWKRGTGQPQHF
TGTGCCTGGAAGAGGGGAACTGGGCAGCCCCAGCATTTT
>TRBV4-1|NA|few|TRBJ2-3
CASSQVPGGTDTQYF
TGCGCCAGCAGCCAAGTTCCAGGAGGGACAGATACGCAGTATTTT